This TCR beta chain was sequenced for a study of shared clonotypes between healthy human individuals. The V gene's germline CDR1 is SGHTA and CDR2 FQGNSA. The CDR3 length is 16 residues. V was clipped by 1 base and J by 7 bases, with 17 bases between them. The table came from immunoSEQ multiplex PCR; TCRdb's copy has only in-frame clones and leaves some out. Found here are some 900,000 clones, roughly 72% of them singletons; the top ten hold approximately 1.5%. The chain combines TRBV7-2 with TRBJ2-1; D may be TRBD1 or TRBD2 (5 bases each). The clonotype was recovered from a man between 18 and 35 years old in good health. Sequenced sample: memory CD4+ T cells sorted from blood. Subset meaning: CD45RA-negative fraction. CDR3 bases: TGTGCCAGCAGCTTAGACGGGACCTCGCCTGCGAATGAGCAGTTCTTC. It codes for CASSLDGTSPANEQFF.